This is a list of T cell receptor beta chains from one sample in a study of cytomegalovirus exposure and HLA in healthy donors. Profiled with immunoSEQ multiplex PCR; TCRdb holds only in-frame clones, not every one. The sample gives some 180,000 clones, 70% to 80% of which show up once; approximately 3.7% is in the top ten. Sequencing was performed on PBMCs. These receptors were taken from a woman between 55 and 75 years old in good health and CMV-seropositive. The CDR3 runs from the conserved cysteine through the conserved F or W. Each record gives: clone size, D gene, J gene, CDR3 length, V gene, CDR3 protein, CDR3 DNA. A D gene is named only where the DNA matches it firmly. Rows may omit the clone size; those that give it use once, few, many or a size class.

NA NA TRBJ1-5 14 TRBV29-1 CSVRGGVGNQPQHF TGCAGCGTCCGAGGAGGAGTCGGCAATCAGCCCCAGCATTTT
few TRBD2 TRBJ2-3 14 TRBV30 CAWGLAGGGGTQYF TGTGCCTGGGGACTAGCGGGAGGCGGGGGTACGCAGTATTTT
NA TRBD1 TRBJ2-2 17 TRBV30 CAWSPLPGQDNTGELFF TGTGCCTGGAGTCCCCTTCCGGGACAGGACAACACCGGGGAGCTGTTTTTT
NA NA TRBJ2-1 15 TRBV7-8 CASSPRGTTYNEQFF TGTGCCAGCAGCCCCCGGGGTACCACCTACAATGAGCAGTTCTTC
NA TRBD1 TRBJ1-5 14 TRBV19 CASSPRQGSMTQHF TGTGCCAGTAGTCCGCGACAGGGGTCGATGACCCAGCATTTT
NA TRBD1 TRBJ1-2 13 TRBV28 CASSKGQRYGYTF TGTGCCAGCAGTAAGGGACAGCGCTATGGCTACACCTTC
NA NA TRBJ2-7 13 TRBV5-8 CASSRTVPYEQYF TGTGCCAGCAGCCGGACTGTCCCCTACGAGCAGTACTTC
once NA TRBJ1-5 15 TRBV6-4 CASIPDRYDSQPQHF TGTGCCAGCATCCCAGACAGGTATGACAGTCAGCCCCAGCATTTT
NA TRBD1 TRBJ2-2 14 TRBV18 CASSVGQGTGELFF TGTGCCAGCTCAGTGGGACAGGGAACCGGGGAGCTGTTTTTT
few TRBD1 TRBJ2-7 15 TRBV9 CASSETGTETYEQYF TGTGCCAGCAGCGAAACCGGGACAGAGACCTACGAGCAGTACTTC
NA NA TRBJ2-2 13 TRBV7-9 CASSLDGAGELFF TGTGCCAGCAGCCTCGACGGAGCCGGGGAGCTGTTTTTT
few NA TRBJ2-7 13 TRBV30 CAWSGGGPYEQYF TGTGCCTGGAGTGGCGGGGGCCCCTACGAGCAGTACTTC
NA TRBD2 TRBJ2-7 15 TRBV10-3 CASKERGGLDDEQYF TGTGCCTCTAAGGAACGGGGGGGCCTCGACGACGAGCAGTACTTC
NA TRBD2 TRBJ2-1 15 TRBV19 CASSMLAGGKNEQFF TGTGCCAGTAGTATGCTAGCGGGGGGGAAGAATGAGCAGTTCTTC
once TRBD1 TRBJ2-5 14 TRBV19 CASSQDRGWETQYF TGTGCCAGTAGCCAAGACAGGGGGTGGGAGACCCAGTACTTC
NA NA TRBJ1-2 14 TRBV5-1 CASSLVARVDGYTF TGCGCCAGCAGCTTGGTGGCCAGGGTGGATGGCTACACCTTC
NA NA TRBJ1-6 15 TRBV5-1 CASSLDRPLGSPLHF TGCGCCAGCAGCTTGGACAGGCCCTTGGGTTCACCCCTCCACTTT
NA TRBD1 TRBJ2-3 15 TRBV11-2 CASSDRGASTDTQYF TGTGCCAGCAGCGACAGGGGCGCTAGCACAGATACGCAGTATTTT
NA TRBD1 TRBJ2-5 14 TRBV5-1 CASSLGTGGETQYF TGCGCCAGCAGCTTGGGGACAGGGGGGGAGACCCAGTACTTC
NA TRBD1 TRBJ1-2 15 TRBV4-1 CASSHTTGGSYGYTF TGCGCCAGCAGCCACACGACAGGGGGCAGCTATGGCTACACCTTC
NA NA TRBJ1-6 18 TRBV4-2 CASSQDRSTSSYNSPLHF TGTGCCAGCAGCCAAGATCGGAGTACTAGCTCCTATAATTCACCCCTCCACTTT
NA TRBD1 TRBJ2-1 13 TRBV6-5 CASAGQGNNEQFF TGTGCCTCGGCGGGACAGGGTAACAATGAGCAGTTCTTC
NA TRBD2 TRBJ2-1 14 TRBV6-5 CASSRRTSSDEQFF TGTGCCAGCAGCCGAAGGACTAGCAGCGATGAGCAGTTCTTC
NA TRBD2 TRBJ2-1 17 TRBV28 CASSPGGAGGPGNEQFF TGTGCCAGCAGTCCCGGGGGGGCGGGGGGGCCGGGCAATGAGCAGTTCTTC
NA NA TRBJ2-5 11 TRBV6-1 CASSSSETQYF TGTGCCAGCAGTTCGTCGGAGACCCAGTACTTC
few NA TRBJ2-7 11 TRBV28 CASSPRYEQYF TGTGCCAGCAGTCCCCGTTACGAGCAGTACTTC
NA TRBD1 TRBJ2-5 13 TRBV29-1 CSVGQGASETQYF TGCAGCGTTGGACAGGGGGCGTCGGAGACCCAGTACTTC